The 27 T cell receptor beta chains given below trace back to one sample, sequenced in a study of beta chain features in type 1 diabetes. General observations from the study: All four CD4+ subsets of Type 1 diabetes patients contained TCRB CDR3s that were moderately but significantly shorter.

The sequenced template was cDNA made from the entire isolated RNA. This table comes from immunoSEQ multiplex PCR, and its TCRdb copy is limited to in-frame clones, with some not included. The sample has hundreds of thousands of clones, over 11% seen once. The antigens for these receptors are not known. The sequenced sample consisted of naive CD4+ T cells from blood. All receptors derive from a young man with type 1 diabetes.

V usage is TRBV30 and J usage is TRBJ2-2; no firm D call. The CDR3 is made up of 13 amino acids. Trimming removed 2 bases from V and 6 bases from J, with 10 bases in between. CDR1 GTSNPN and CDR2 SVGIG come from the germline V gene (reference sequence). The DNA of the CDR3 is TGTGCCTGGAGTAAAACAGCGTCCGGGGAGCTGTTTTTT. Encoded protein: CAWSKTASGELFF. Full variable domain (outside the CDR3, taken from reference TRBV30 and TRBJ2-2): SQTIHQWPATLVQPVGSPLSLECTVEGTSNPNLYWYRQAAGRGLQLLFYSVGIGQISSEVPQNLSASRPQDRQFILSSKKLLLSDSGFYLCAWSKTASGELFFGEGSRLTVL.

There are a few counts of this clone. V usage is TRBV18 and J usage is TRBJ2-3; D may be TRBD1 (5 bases). Germline CDR1 is KGHSH and CDR2 is LQKENI. The V gene lost 1 base and the J gene lost 6 bases, with 17 bases spanning the gap. This CDR3 has 16 amino acids. CDR3 in amino acids: CASSPQQGVQVDTQYF. The CDR3 bases are TGTGCCAGCTCACCACAGCAGGGTGTCCAAGTGGATACGCAGTATTTT.

The sample holds a few counts of this clone. This chain links TRBV15 with TRBJ1-4; D is possibly TRBD1 (5 bases). Trimming removed 4 bases from V and 8 bases from J, with 17 bases in between. The CDR3 has 15 residues. Looked up from germline, CDR1 is LNHNV and CDR2 is YYDKDF (reference sequence). This CDR3 is CATSIGHWRWEKLFF. The CDR3 bases are TGTGCCACCAGCATAGGACACTGGAGGTGGGAAAAACTGTTTTTT. The entire variable domain, with the rest obtained from reference TRBV15 and TRBJ1-4, is as follows: DAMVIQNPRYQVTQFGKPVTLSCSQTLNHNVMYWYQQKSSQAPKLLFHYYDKDFNNEADTPDNFQSRRPNTSFCFLDIRSPGLGDTAMYLCATSIGHWRWEKLFFGSGTQLSVL.

This clone has just a few counts. The V call is TRBV7-9, the J call TRBJ1-2; TRBD1 aligns across 9 bases. J lost 12 bases, V lost 1 base, and 6 bases had no gene match. CDR1 is SEHNR, CDR2 FQNEAQ, per germline (reference sequence). This CDR3 region has 13 residues. CDR3 in DNA: TGTGCCAGCAGCTTAGGACCGGGACAGGGCAACACCTTC. Translation: CASSLGPGQGNTF.

The chain carries TRBV2 and TRBJ1-5; D remains ambiguous. The CDR3 is 14 residues long. Deletions cut 7 bases from V and 1 base from J, with 11 bases between. The germline gives CDR1 SNHLY, CDR2 FYNNEI. The CDR3 here is CASNRVGSNQPQHF. CDR3 nucleotides: TGTGCCAGCAATAGGGTCGGGAGCAATCAGCCCCAGCATTTT.

The V gene is TRBV30, the J gene TRBJ2-1, with no clear D. CDR1 is GTSNPN and CDR2 is SVGIG in the germline V gene (reference sequence). The CDR3 totals 11 residues. CDR3 sequence: CSEGSYNEQFF. The DNA of the CDR3 is TGTTCTGAAGGTTCCTACAATGAGCAGTTCTTC.

This clone was seen a few times. Germline and junction disagree at one end, which may indicate a read error. The gene calls are TRBV29-1 and TRBJ1-2; the D gene is possibly TRBD1 (5 bases). Germline V gives CDR1 SQVTM, CDR2 ANQGSEA. The CDR3 extends over 14 amino acids. The CDR3 DNA reads as TGCAGCGTTCTAAACGTAAGGCCGACAGAGCCAACAATTTTC. Its protein product is CSVLNVRPTEPTIF.

This clone was observed a few times. The gene calls are TRBV9 and TRBJ2-3; D uncertain. Germline V gene data show CDR1 as SGDLS and CDR2 as YYNGEE. Trimming removed 7 bases from V and 5 bases from J, with 23 bases in between. This CDR3 is built from 16 residues. In DNA form, the CDR3 reads TGTGCCAGCTCCTACCATCCGGGCCAGCCGGGAGATACGCAGTATTTT. Residues: CASSYHPGQPGDTQYF. Supplemented by reference TRBV9 and TRBJ2-3, the full variable domain reads DSGVTQTPKHLITATGQRVTLRCSPRSGDLSVYWYQQSLDQGLQFLIQYYNGEERAKGNILERFSAQQFPDLHSELNLSSLELGDSALYFCASSYHPGQPGDTQYFGPGTRLTVL.

This clone was seen a handful of times. The chain is built from TRBV7-9 and TRBJ2-3; weak D call: TRBD2 (6 bases). The V gene lost 8 bases and the J gene lost 0 bases, with 12 bases spanning the gap. The CDR3 loop spans 14 amino acids. Germline values: CDR1 SEHNR, CDR2 FQNEAQ (reference sequence). Written as DNA, the CDR3 is TGTGCCAGCTCGTTAGCGGTTAGCACAGATACGCAGTATTTT. The encoded protein is CASSLAVSTDTQYF.

The gene calls are TRBV6-5 and TRBJ1-2; 10 bases agree with TRBD1. The germline V gene encodes CDR1 MNHEY and CDR2 SVGAGI. After removal of 7 bases from V and 7 bases from J, the junction contained 12 bases not matched to a gene. The CDR3 is made up of 15 amino acids. Here the CDR3 DNA reads TGTGCCAGCACCGAGAGGACAGGGGGACGTCGTGGCTACACCTTC. Translating gives CASTERTGGRRGYTF.

The chain couples TRBV19 to TRBJ2-5; TRBD1 or TRBD2 may be the D gene (5 bases each). Germline CDR1 LNHDA, CDR2 SQIVND (reference sequence). Trimming shortened V by 5 bases and J by 2 bases, and 18 bases separated the two germline ends. This CDR3 comprises 16 residues. CDR3 protein: CASSPLWSGQQETQYF. As DNA, the CDR3 is TGTGCCAGTAGTCCCCTTTGGTCGGGGCAACAAGAGACCCAGTACTTC.

This chain links TRBV4-3 with TRBJ1-6; TRBD1 is a possible D gene (6 bases). The V and J ends lost 0 bases and 9 bases respectively, with 12 bases between them. Germline-derived CDR1 and CDR2 are LGHNA and YSLEER. The CDR3 spans 15 residues. CDR3 amino acids: CASSQEVKGGSPLHF. The CDR3 DNA reads TGCGCCAGCAGCCAAGAAGTCAAAGGGGGTTCACCCCTCCACTTT.

This chain connects TRBV2 to TRBJ2-7; 12 positions match TRBD2. CDR1 is SNHLY, CDR2 FYNNEI, per germline. The J segment lost 6 bases and the V segment lost 8 bases, leaving 5 bases of the junction unmatched. The CDR3 length is 13 residues. The CDR3 loop reads CASGGLAGGEQYF. The CDR3 nucleotides read TGTGCCAGCGGGGGACTAGCGGGCGGCGAGCAGTACTTC.

This clone was seen a handful of times. This chain connects TRBV10-3 to TRBJ1-2; the D is unclear. Germline V gives CDR1 ENHRY, CDR2 SYGVKD. This CDR3 spans 17 amino acids. Trimming removed 7 bases from V and 3 bases from J, with 24 bases in between. CDR3 protein: CAITERAAEYGDYGYTF. DNA for the CDR3: TGTGCCATCACCGAGAGGGCAGCCGAATATGGTGACTATGGCTACACCTTC.

This sequence joins TRBV7-2 and TRBJ1-5, with TRBD1 identical over 7 bases. From germline, CDR1 is SGHTA and CDR2 FQGNSA. J was trimmed by 5 bases and V by 5 bases; bases with no gene match: 12. The CDR3 has 16 residues. CDR3 sequence: CASSPWPATGHQPQHF. Written as DNA, the CDR3 is TGTGCCAGCAGCCCCTGGCCGGCGACAGGGCATCAGCCCCAGCATTTT.

The chain uses TRBV29-1 and TRBJ2-7; D possibly corresponds to TRBD1 (5 bases). V gave up 6 bases and J gave up 0 bases, with 12 bases separating them. Germline CDR1 SQVTM, CDR2 ANQGSEA. CDR3 size: 13 residues. Here the CDR3 DNA reads TGCAGCGTCTGGGGCCTAAGCTCCTACGAGCAGTACTTC. Translating it yields CSVWGLSSYEQYF.

The chain is built from TRBV30 and TRBJ1-2; D is unclear. The ends were cut back, 0 bases at V and 10 bases at J, with 15 bases in the middle. In germline, CDR1 is GTSNPN, CDR2 SVGIG (reference sequence). The CDR3 runs 13 residues. CDR3 nucleotides: TGTGCCTGGAGTGTACGTCACGGAGATCTCTACACCTTC. Its protein product is CAWSVRHGDLYTF.

This chain joins TRBV30 and TRBJ1-1; 7 bases are shared with TRBD1. Losses at the gene ends were 2 bases for V and 5 bases for J; bases not matched to a gene: 8. In germline, CDR1 is GTSNPN, CDR2 SVGIG (reference sequence). The CDR3 extends over 14 amino acids. The CDR3 nucleotides are TGTGCCTGGAGTAGGAAGGGGGCACTAACTGAAGCTTTCTTT. Amino acid sequence: CAWSRKGALTEAFF.

This sequence joins TRBV2 and TRBJ2-7, with 7 bases fitting TRBD2. After removal of 1 base from V and 6 bases from J, the junction contained 0 bases not matched to a gene. The CDR3 runs 12 residues. Germline V CDR1 and CDR2: SNHLY, FYNNEI. CDR3 amino acids: CASSEGEGEQYF. The CDR3 region has the DNA TGTGCCAGCAGTGAAGGGGAGGGCGAGCAGTACTTC.

This clone was detected only a few times. The chain links TRBV30 to TRBJ1-1; D gene uncertain. Germline assignment: CDR1 GTSNPN and CDR2 SVGIG (reference sequence). The length of the CDR3 is 15 residues. Trimming took 3 bases from V and 2 from J, leaving 16 bases between them. The CDR3 region has the DNA TGTGCCTGGAGGAACCCTCGGGCAGGTAACACTGAAGCTTTCTTT. It codes for CAWRNPRAGNTEAFF.

Comments on this clone: One junction end does not reproduce the germline sequence, and a read error may be involved. Other DNA sequences in the sample encode the same CDR3. This chain joins TRBV30 and TRBJ2-3; TRBD1 aligns across 7 bases. The CDR3 extends over 11 amino acids. Looked up from germline, CDR1 is GTSNPN and CDR2 is SVGIG (reference sequence). CDR3 region: CATTGADTQYF. The DNA of the CDR3 is TGCGCCACTACAGGGGCAGATACGCAGTATTTT.

There are a few counts of this clone. Other DNA sequences in the same sample also yield this CDR3. V gene TRBV30 combines with J gene TRBJ1-1; D unresolved. The V end was cut by 2 bases, the J end by 2 bases, with 6 bases between. This CDR3 has 12 amino acids. Germline lookup yields CDR1 GTSNPN and CDR2 SVGIG (reference sequence). The CDR3: CAWSRLNTEAFF. CDR3 sequence (DNA): TGTGCCTGGAGTCGGCTAAACACTGAAGCTTTCTTT. The variable domain in full, with the rest retrieved from reference TRBV30 and TRBJ1-1, is SQTIHQWPATLVQPVGSPLSLECTVEGTSNPNLYWYRQAAGRGLQLLFYSVGIGQISSEVPQNLSASRPQDRQFILSSKKLLLSDSGFYLCAWSRLNTEAFFGQGTRLTVV.

The chain joins TRBV18 to TRBJ2-2; TRBD1 matches at 8 bases. CDR3 length: 15 amino acids. The V gene's germline CDR1 is KGHSH and CDR2 LQKENI. V was clipped by 5 bases and J by 1 base; unmatched bases: 3. CDR3: CASSAGTGNTGELFF. CDR3 nucleotides: TGTGCCAGCTCAGCCGGGACAGGGAACACCGGGGAGCTGTTTTTT. The full variable domain, its missing parts supplied by reference TRBV18 and TRBJ2-2, is NAGVMQNPRHLVRRRGQEARLRCSPMKGHSHVYWYRQLPEEGLKFMVYLQKENIIDESGMPKERFSAEFPKEGPSILRIQQVVRGDSAAYFCASSAGTGNTGELFFGEGSRLTVL.

The chain couples TRBV15 to TRBJ2-3, with D hard to call. Trimming pared 0 bases from V and 8 bases from J, leaving 12 bases between. Germline V gene sequence: CDR1 LNHNV, CDR2 YYDKDF (reference sequence). CDR3 length equals 14 residues. The CDR3 spells CATSREWILGTQYF. As DNA, the CDR3 is TGTGCCACCAGCAGAGAGTGGATCCTCGGTACGCAGTATTTT.

CDR3 coding DNA: TGTGCCAGCACCCCTAGCGAGTACTACGAGCAGTACTTC. It specifies CASTPSEYYEQYF. The gene calls are TRBV7-9 and TRBJ2-7; the D gene is possibly TRBD2 (6 bases). CDR3 length: 13 amino acids. Trimming took 7 bases from V and 3 from J, leaving 13 bases between them. CDR1 SEHNR and CDR2 FQNEAQ come from the germline V gene (reference sequence).

This clone was detected a few times. The V call is TRBV5-1, the J call TRBJ1-1; 7 bases are a match to TRBD1. CDR3 length: 15 residues. V shed 4 bases, J shed 7 bases, and the junction held 13 bases outside the gene matches. Germline CDR1 SGHRS, CDR2 YFSETQ. Written as DNA, the CDR3 is TGCGCCAGCAGCCCTGGGACAGCTGGGGATCTTGAAGCTTTCTTT. It translates to CASSPGTAGDLEAFF.

This chain uses TRBV4-1 with TRBJ2-1, with D possibly called TRBD1 or TRBD2 (5 bases each). The CDR3 extends over 18 amino acids. Per germline, CDR1 MGHRA and CDR2 YSYEKL. Trimming cost V 3 bases and J 4 bases, with 22 bases left between them. The CDR3 region is CASSQDPRDSWGYNEQFF. In nucleotides, the CDR3 is TGCGCCAGCAGCCAGGACCCCCGAGACTCCTGGGGGTACAATGAGCAGTTCTTC.